Presented here are 2 T cell receptor beta chains from one specimen sequenced in a study of regulatory T cells in long-lasting Graves disease. Specified time point: persistent/refractory GD, antithyroid drugs over 5 years with positive TRAb. Extracted PBMC RNA gave rise to the TCR library. Arm-PCR of CDR3 regions with iRepertoire HTBI primers generated TCR beta libraries. From the multiplex PCR reads, TCRdb called clonotypes with MiXCR, one entry per CDR3 protein. The data hold 400,000 to 450,000 distinct CDR3 sequences, with around 22% observed a single time. The material was peripheral blood mononuclear cells (PBMCs), obtained when the disease was refractory, from a patient treated with antithyroid drugs. The receptors here all came from a female donor with Graves disease.

This clonotype showed up just a few times. This sequence joins TRBV6-1 and TRBJ1-2; 12 bases line up with TRBD1. Germline values: CDR1 MNHNS, CDR2 SASEGT. Trimming removed 6 bases from V and 3 bases from J; junction bases left unmatched: 11. This CDR3 has 17 residues. The CDR3 nucleotides are TGTGCCAGCAGCCACACGGGACAGGGGGCCTGGGACTATGGCTACACCTTC. Its protein product is CASSHTGQGAWDYGYTF.

Here the CDR3 reads CASSIQGYNSPLHF. The CDR3 bases are TGTGCCAGTAGTATTCAGGGATATAATTCACCCCTCCACTTT. J is TRBJ1-6 and V is TRBV19; tentative D call: TRBD1 (5 bases). This CDR3 contains 14 residues. The germline CDR1 and CDR2 sequences are LNHDA and SQIVND (reference sequence). V lost 3 bases, J lost 4 bases, and 7 bases lay in between.